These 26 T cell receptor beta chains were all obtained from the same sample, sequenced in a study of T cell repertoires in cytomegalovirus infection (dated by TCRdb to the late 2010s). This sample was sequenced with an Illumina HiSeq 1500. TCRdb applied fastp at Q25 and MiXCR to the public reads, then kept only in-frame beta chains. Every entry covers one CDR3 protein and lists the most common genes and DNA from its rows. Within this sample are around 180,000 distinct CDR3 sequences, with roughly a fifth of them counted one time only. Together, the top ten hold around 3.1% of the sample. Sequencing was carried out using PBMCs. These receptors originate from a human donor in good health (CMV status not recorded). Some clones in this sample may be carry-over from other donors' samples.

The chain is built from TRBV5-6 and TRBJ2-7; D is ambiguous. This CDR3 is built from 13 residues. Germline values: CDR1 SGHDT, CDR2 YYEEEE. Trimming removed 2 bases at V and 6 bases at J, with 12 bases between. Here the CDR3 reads CASSFAVLGEQYF. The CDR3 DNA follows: TGTGCCAGCAGCTTCGCGGTTTTGGGCGAGCAGTACTTC.

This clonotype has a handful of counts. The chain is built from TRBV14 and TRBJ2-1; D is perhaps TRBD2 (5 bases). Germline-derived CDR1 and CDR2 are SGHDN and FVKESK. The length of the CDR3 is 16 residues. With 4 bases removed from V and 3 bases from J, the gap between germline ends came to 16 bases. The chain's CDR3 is CASSPLGGQGYNEQFF. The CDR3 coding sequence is TGTGCCAGCAGCCCCCTCGGAGGCCAAGGCTACAATGAGCAGTTCTTC.

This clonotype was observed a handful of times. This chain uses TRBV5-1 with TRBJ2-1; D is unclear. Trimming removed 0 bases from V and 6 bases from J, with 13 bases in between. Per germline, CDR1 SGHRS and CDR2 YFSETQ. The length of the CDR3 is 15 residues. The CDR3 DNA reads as TGCGCCAGCAGCTTGGCGGCAACGGTGGCCAATGAGCAGTTCTTC. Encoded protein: CASSLAATVANEQFF.

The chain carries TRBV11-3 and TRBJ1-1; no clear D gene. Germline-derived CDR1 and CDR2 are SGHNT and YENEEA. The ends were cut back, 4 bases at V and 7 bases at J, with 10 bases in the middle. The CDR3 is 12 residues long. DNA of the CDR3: TGTGCCAGCAGCTCCCGGCACAGTGAAGCTTTCTTT. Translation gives CASSSRHSEAFF.

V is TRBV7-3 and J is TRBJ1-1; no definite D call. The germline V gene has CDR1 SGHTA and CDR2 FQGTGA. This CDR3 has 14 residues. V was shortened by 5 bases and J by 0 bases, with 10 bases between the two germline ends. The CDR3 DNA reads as TGTGCCAGCAGCCTCAAAGGCATGAACACTGAAGCTTTCTTT. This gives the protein CASSLKGMNTEAFF.

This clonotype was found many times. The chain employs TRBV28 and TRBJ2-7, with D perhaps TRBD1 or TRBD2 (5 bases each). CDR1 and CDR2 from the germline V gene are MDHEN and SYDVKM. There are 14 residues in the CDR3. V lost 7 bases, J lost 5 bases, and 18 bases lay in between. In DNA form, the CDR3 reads TGTGCCAGCACCCCAGTGGGGACGTCGGACGAGCAGTACTTC. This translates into CASTPVGTSDEQYF.

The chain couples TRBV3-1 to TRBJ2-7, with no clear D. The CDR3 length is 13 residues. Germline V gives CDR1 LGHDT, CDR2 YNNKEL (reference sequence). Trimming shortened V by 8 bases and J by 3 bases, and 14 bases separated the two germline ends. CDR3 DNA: TGTGCCAGCGGCGGCGATCCGGGCTACGAGCAGTACTTC. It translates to CASGGDPGYEQYF.

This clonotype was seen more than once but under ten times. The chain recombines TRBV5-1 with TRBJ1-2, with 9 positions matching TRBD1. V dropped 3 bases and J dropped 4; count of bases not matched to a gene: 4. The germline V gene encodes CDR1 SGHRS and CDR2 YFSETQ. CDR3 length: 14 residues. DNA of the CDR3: TGCGCCAGCAGCTCCCAGGGACAGGGCTATGGCTACACCTTC. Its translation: CASSSQGQGYGYTF.

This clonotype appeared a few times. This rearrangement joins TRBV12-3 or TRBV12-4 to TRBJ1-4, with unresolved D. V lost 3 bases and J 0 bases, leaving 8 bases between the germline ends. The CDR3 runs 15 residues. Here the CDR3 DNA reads TGTGCCAGCAGTTTTAGTGCCGCAACTAATGAAAAACTGTTTTTT. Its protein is CASSFSAATNEKLFF.

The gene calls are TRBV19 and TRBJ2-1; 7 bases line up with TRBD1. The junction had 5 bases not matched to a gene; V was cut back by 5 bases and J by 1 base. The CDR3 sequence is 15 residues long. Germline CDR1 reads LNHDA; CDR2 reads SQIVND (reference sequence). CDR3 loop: CASSSQGLSYNEQFF. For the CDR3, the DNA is TGTGCCAGTAGTTCACAGGGGTTGTCCTACAATGAGCAGTTCTTC.

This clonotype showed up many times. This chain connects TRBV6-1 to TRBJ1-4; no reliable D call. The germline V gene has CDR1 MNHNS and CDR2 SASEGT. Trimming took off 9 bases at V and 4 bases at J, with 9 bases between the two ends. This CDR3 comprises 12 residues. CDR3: CASQRYNEKLFF. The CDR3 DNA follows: TGTGCCAGTCAAAGGTATAATGAAAAACTGTTTTTT.

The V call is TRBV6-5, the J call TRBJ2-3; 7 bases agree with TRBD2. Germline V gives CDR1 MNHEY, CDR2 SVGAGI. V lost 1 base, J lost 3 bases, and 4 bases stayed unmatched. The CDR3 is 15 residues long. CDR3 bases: TGTGCCAGCAGTTACTTTGCGGGAGAGACAGATACGCAGTATTTT. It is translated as CASSYFAGETDTQYF.

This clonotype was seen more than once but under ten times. The CDR3 DNA is TGTGCCAGCAGATCCCCAGAGGGGCAAGGCACTGAAGCTTTCTTT. It yields the protein CASRSPEGQGTEAFF. The V call is TRBV6-5, the J call TRBJ1-1; D perhaps matches TRBD1 (5 bases). CDR3 length: 15 residues. Trimming left V 6 bases short and J 4 bases short, with 18 bases between. The germline V gene encodes CDR1 MNHEY and CDR2 SVGAGI.

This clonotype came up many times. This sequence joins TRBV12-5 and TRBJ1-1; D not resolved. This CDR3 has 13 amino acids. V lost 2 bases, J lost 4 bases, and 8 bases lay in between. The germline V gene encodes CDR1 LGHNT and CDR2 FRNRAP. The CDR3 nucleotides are TGTGCTAGTGGTTTGACAAGAGGCACTGAAGCTTTCTTT. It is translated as CASGLTRGTEAFF.

CDR3 in DNA: TGTGCCAGCAGCGCAGGGGGACACTATAATTCACCCCTCCACTTT. This gives the protein CASSAGGHYNSPLHF. The rearrangement joins TRBV9 to TRBJ1-6; 7 bases agree with TRBD1. V was clipped by 3 bases and J by 3 bases; unmatched bases: 3. Germline CDR1 is SGDLS and CDR2 is YYNGEE. The CDR3 loop spans 15 amino acids. The whole variable domain, filled in from reference TRBV9 and TRBJ1-6, reads DSGVTQTPKHLITATGQRVTLRCSPRSGDLSVYWYQQSLDQGLQFLIQYYNGEERAKGNILERFSAQQFPDLHSELNLSSLELGDSALYFCASSAGGHYNSPLHFGNGTRLTVT.

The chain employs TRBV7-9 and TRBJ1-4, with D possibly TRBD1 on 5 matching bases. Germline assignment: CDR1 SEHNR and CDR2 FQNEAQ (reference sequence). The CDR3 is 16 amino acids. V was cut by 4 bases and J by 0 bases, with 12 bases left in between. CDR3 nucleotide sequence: TGTGCCAGCAGCTACGGGACGGGAGCAACTAATGAAAAACTGTTTTTT. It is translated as CASSYGTGATNEKLFF.

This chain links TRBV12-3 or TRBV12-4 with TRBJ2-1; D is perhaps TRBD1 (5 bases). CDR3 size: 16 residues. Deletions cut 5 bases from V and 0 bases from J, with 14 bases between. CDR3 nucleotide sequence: TGTGCCAGCAGTCGGGCAGGGCAGGGCTCCTACAATGAGCAGTTCTTC. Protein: CASSRAGQGSYNEQFF.

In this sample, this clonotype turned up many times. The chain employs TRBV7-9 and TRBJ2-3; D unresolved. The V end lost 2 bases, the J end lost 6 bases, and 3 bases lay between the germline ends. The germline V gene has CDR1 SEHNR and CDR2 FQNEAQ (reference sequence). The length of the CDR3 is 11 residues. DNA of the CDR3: TGTGCCAGCAGCTTAACCGATACGCAGTATTTT. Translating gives CASSLTDTQYF.

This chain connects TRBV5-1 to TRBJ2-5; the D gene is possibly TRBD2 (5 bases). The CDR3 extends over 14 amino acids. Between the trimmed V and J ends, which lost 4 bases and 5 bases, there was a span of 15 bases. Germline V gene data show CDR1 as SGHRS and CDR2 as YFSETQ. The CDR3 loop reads CASSPGPPGETQYF. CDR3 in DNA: TGCGCCAGCAGCCCCGGGCCTCCGGGGGAGACCCAGTACTTC.

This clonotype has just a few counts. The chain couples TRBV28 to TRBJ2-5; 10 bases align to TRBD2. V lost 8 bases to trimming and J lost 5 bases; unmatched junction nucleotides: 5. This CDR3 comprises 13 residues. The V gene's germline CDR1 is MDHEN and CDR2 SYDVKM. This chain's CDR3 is CASETSGMETQYF. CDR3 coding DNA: TGTGCCAGCGAAACTAGCGGGATGGAGACCCAGTACTTC.

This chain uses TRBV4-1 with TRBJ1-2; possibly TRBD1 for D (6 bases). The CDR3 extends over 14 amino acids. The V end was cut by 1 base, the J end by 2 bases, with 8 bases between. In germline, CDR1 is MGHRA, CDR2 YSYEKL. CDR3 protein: CASSQADSNYGYTF. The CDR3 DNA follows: TGCGCCAGCAGCCAAGCGGACAGCAACTATGGCTACACCTTC.

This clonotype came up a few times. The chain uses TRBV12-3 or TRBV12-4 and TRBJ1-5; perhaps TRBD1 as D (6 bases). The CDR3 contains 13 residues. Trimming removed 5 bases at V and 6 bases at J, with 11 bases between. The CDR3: CASSTGYSQPQHF. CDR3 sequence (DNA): TGTGCCAGCAGTACAGGGTATAGTCAGCCCCAGCATTTT.

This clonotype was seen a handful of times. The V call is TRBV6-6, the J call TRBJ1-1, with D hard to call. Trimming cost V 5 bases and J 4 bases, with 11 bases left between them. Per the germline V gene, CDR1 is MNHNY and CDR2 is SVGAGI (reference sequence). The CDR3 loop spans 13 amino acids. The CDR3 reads CASSQRPATEAFF. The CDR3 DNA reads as TGTGCCAGCAGTCAGCGGCCAGCCACTGAAGCTTTCTTT.

The CDR3 DNA is TGTGCCAGCAGGCCACCCGACCGCTACTCCTACGAGCAGTACTTC. The encoded protein is CASRPPDRYSYEQYF. The J gene is TRBJ2-7, the V gene TRBV6-1; no reliable D call. The V gene lost 6 bases and the J gene lost 0 bases, with 15 bases spanning the gap. CDR1 and CDR2 from the germline V gene are MNHNS and SASEGT. This CDR3 has 15 residues.

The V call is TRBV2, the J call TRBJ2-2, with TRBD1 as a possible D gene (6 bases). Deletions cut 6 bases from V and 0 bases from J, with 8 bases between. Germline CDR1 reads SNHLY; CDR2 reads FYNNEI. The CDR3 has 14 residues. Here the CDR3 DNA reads TGTGCCAGCAGGGGACATTCGAACACCGGGGAGCTGTTTTTT. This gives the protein CASRGHSNTGELFF.

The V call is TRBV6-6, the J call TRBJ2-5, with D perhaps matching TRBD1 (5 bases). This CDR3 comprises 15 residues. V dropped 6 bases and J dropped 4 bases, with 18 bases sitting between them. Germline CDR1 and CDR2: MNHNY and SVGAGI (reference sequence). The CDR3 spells CASRPPRDRPETQYF. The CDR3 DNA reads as TGTGCCAGCAGGCCCCCCAGAGACAGACCAGAGACCCAGTACTTC.